This T cell receptor beta chain was identified in a study of blood T cell repertoires in COVID-19. Study-level background: PBMCs, B-cell-depleted T cells, or T cells were the source of the cDNA or gDNA that made up the material.

Original handling: Reference gene primer amplification gave estimated nucleated cell counts. Clones were read by immunoSEQ multiplex PCR, and TCRdb kept only the in-frame ones, dropping some. For V, J and clone size, that table is used; D and trimming come from the DNA. The sample lists approximately 47,000 clones; more than 70% were seen once. Germline V gives CDR1 SGHTA, CDR2 FQGNSA. After removal of 1 base from V and 6 bases from J, the junction contained 8 bases not matched to a gene. The CDR3 is made up of 16 amino acids. Sequencing used peripheral blood. The source is a woman aged 60-75 years with acute or convalescent COVID-19. The chain uses TRBV7-2 and TRBJ2-7, with 11 bases aligning to TRBD1. The CDR3 is CASSLVPGTGGGEQYF. The CDR3 DNA sequence: TGTGCCAGCAGCTTAGTCCCCGGGACAGGGGGGGGCGAGCAGTACTTC.